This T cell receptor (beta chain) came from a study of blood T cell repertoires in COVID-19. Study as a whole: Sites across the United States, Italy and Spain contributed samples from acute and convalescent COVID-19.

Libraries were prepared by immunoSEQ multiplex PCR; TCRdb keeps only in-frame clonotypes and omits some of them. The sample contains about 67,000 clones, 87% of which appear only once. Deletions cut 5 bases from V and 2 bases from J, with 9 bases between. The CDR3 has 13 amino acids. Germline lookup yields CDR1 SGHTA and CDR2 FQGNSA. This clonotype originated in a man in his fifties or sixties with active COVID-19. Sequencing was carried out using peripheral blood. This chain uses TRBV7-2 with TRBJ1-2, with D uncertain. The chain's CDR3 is CASSQQLNYGYTF. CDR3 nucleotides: TGTGCCAGCAGCCAACAGTTGAACTATGGCTACACCTTC.